The present TCR beta chain was sequenced within a study of CD8+CD57+ T cells in acquired aplastic anemia. Study summary: Across the sorted CD4+ and CD8+ cells, DNA amounts averaged roughly 3.5 ug. General study results and limits: Researchers report that fewer than 30 CD8+ CDR3 sequences appeared in both patients and controls. Patients versus controls showed no significant CD8+ Simpson's diversity difference.

For CDR3 and TCR beta VDJ profiling, genomic DNA was the template used. TCRdb re-called the reads through MiXCR, storing one row per CDR3 protein. The sample includes about 270,000 distinct CDR3 sequences, approximately 55% of them seen just once. This CDR3 comprises 14 residues. Between the trimmed V and J ends, which lost 4 bases and 5 bases, there was a span of 11 bases. Germline V gives CDR1 KGHDR, CDR2 SFDVKD. On this clonotype itself: No antigen is known for it.

The receptor was derived from a human donor with severe aplastic anemia or a healthy control (not recorded which). The V and J genes are TRBV24-1 and TRBJ1-5; D gene unclear. What was sequenced was sorted CD4+, CD8+, or CD8+CD57+ T cells (not recorded which) from PBMCs. CDR3 nucleotide sequence: TGTGCCACCAGTGAGGTCGGCATCGATCAGCCCCAGCATTTT. Residues: CATSEVGIDQPQHF.